The 23 T cell receptor beta chains presented below share a single source sample, sequenced in a study of beta chain features in type 1 diabetes. Study-level points and caveats: When Type 1 diabetes patients were examined, their TCRB CDR3s proved moderately but significantly shorter in all four CD4+ subsets.

The authors reverse transcribed all of the isolated RNA, so sequencing captured expressed TCRB transcripts. Sequencing used immunoSEQ multiplex PCR; TCRdb keeps in-frame clones, though not all of them. In the table there are about 640,000 clones, about an eighth of which are singletons. Their cognate antigens are unknown. The sequenced material came from naive CD4+ T cells from blood. Receptors were obtained from a man between 25 and 39 years old with type 1 diabetes.

This clone has just a few counts. CDR3 residues: CASSTGQGKSTDTQYF. CDR3 in DNA: TGCGCCAGCAGCACGGGACAGGGTAAAAGCACAGATACGCAGTATTTT. The chain joins TRBV5-1 to TRBJ2-3, with TRBD1 identical over 9 bases. The trim removed 4 bases at V and 0 bases at J, leaving 6 bases unmatched. Germline V gives CDR1 SGHRS, CDR2 YFSETQ. CDR3 length: 16 residues.

This clone was detected a few times. This chain uses TRBV5-4 with TRBJ2-5; perhaps TRBD1 as D (5 bases). Germline values: CDR1 SGHNT, CDR2 YYREEE (reference sequence). The germline V and J ends were trimmed by 1 base and 2 bases, with 12 bases remaining between them. The length of the CDR3 is 15 residues. DNA for the CDR3: TGTGCCAGCAGCTTGCAGGGAAGGGTTCAAGAGACCCAGTACTTC. As protein: CASSLQGRVQETQYF.

The rearrangement joins TRBV19 to TRBJ2-3; D is ambiguous. There are 13 residues in the CDR3. Germline V lookup: CDR1 LNHDA, CDR2 SQIVND (reference sequence). Trimming took off 1 base at V and 9 bases at J, with 11 bases between the two ends. The CDR3 sequence is CASSIVRDQTQYF. For the CDR3, the DNA is TGTGCCAGTAGTATAGTAAGGGATCAGACGCAGTATTTT.

V and J are TRBV7-3 and TRBJ2-3; 11 bases line up with TRBD2. CDR3 length equals 16 residues. V was clipped by 5 bases and J by 5 bases; unmatched bases: 9. Germline CDR1 and CDR2: SGHTA and FQGTGA. CDR3 region: CASSTTSGAPGDTQYF. CDR3 DNA sequence: TGTGCCAGCAGCACGACTAGCGGGGCCCCGGGAGATACGCAGTATTTT.

This clone was detected a few times. The V and J genes are TRBV19 and TRBJ2-3; the D is unclear. This CDR3 has 13 residues. Germline CDR1 LNHDA, CDR2 SQIVND (reference sequence). The V end was cut by 3 bases, the J end by 4 bases, with 8 bases between. CDR3 DNA: TGTGCCAGTAGTATGATTGGGGCAGATACGCAGTATTTT. Translated: CASSMIGADTQYF.

This clone has a handful of counts. This chain joins TRBV30 and TRBJ1-5; no clear D gene. The V gene's germline CDR1 is GTSNPN and CDR2 SVGIG (reference sequence). Trimming left V 5 bases short and J 3 bases short, with 20 bases between. CDR3 length equals 16 residues. CDR3 amino acids: CAWSLGPTLSNQPQHF. CDR3 nucleotides: TGTGCCTGGTCCCTGGGCCCGACTCTATCCAATCAGCCCCAGCATTTT.

This clone has just a few counts. The chain has TRBV11-3 and TRBJ2-2; unclear D gene. This CDR3 comprises 13 residues. V lost 2 bases and J 7 bases, leaving 8 bases between the germline ends. Germline CDR1 and CDR2: SGHNT and YENEEA. In nucleotides, the CDR3 is TGTGCCAGCAGCTTAAGGGTTCTCGGGGAGCTGTTTTTT. It codes for CASSLRVLGELFF.

This clone turned up a few times. This chain joins TRBV5-4 and TRBJ2-4; 7 nucleotides line up with TRBD1. The junction had 3 bases not matched to a gene; V was cut back by 0 bases and J by 0 bases. The CDR3 is made up of 16 amino acids. The germline CDR1 and CDR2 sequences are SGHNT and YYREEE (reference sequence). Here the CDR3 DNA reads TGTGCCAGCAGCTTGGGGGACAGCGGAGCCAAAAACATTCAGTACTTC. Encoded protein: CASSLGDSGAKNIQYF.

In its sample, this clone was seen a few times. The chain joins TRBV19 to TRBJ1-5; a possible D gene is TRBD1 (5 bases). V gave up 7 bases and J gave up 3 bases, with 10 bases separating them. This CDR3 is built from 13 residues. Germline loops: CDR1 LNHDA, CDR2 SQIVND (reference sequence). CDR3 amino acids: CASMRGNNQPQHF. The CDR3 DNA reads as TGTGCCAGTATGCGGGGGAACAATCAGCCCCAGCATTTT.

This sequence joins TRBV7-2 and TRBJ2-1; no definite D call. Germline V gene data show CDR1 as SGHTA and CDR2 as FQGNSA. This CDR3 region has 12 residues. With 5 bases removed from V and 9 bases from J, the gap between germline ends came to 11 bases. CDR3: CASSDRLIEQFF. CDR3 DNA sequence: TGTGCCAGCAGCGACCGGCTGATTGAGCAGTTCTTC.

This clone was counted between two and nine times. The chain is built from TRBV25-1 and TRBJ1-1; the D gene is possibly TRBD1 (6 bases). V was shortened by 0 bases and J by 8 bases, with 10 bases between the two germline ends. Germline V gene sequence: CDR1 MGHDK, CDR2 SYGVNS. The CDR3 extends over 13 amino acids. The DNA for the CDR3 is TGTGCCAGCAGTGAATATTTTGGGACAGAAGCTTTCTTT. It encodes CASSEYFGTEAFF.

This chain connects TRBV7-9 to TRBJ2-1, with D tentatively TRBD2 (6 bases). This CDR3 has 18 amino acids. CDR1 is SEHNR, CDR2 FQNEAQ, per germline (reference sequence). V was trimmed by 0 bases and J by 0 bases, leaving 15 bases between them. The CDR3 bases are TGTGCCAGCAGCTTAGCGCAGGGTAGCGGCCACTCCTACAATGAGCAGTTCTTC. This codes for CASSLAQGSGHSYNEQFF.

This clone was seen a handful of times. The J gene is TRBJ2-7, the V gene TRBV25-1; 12 nucleotides match TRBD2. CDR3 length: 14 residues. V lost 8 bases, J lost 5 bases, and 7 bases stayed unmatched. The germline V gene encodes CDR1 MGHDK and CDR2 SYGVNS. The CDR3 bases are TGTGCCAGCGGCCTAGCGGGGGGGCGCGACGAGCAGTACTTC. Translation gives CASGLAGGRDEQYF.

Concerning this clone: Other DNA sequences in the same sample also yield this CDR3. This chain links TRBV27 with TRBJ2-6; D uncertain. The CDR3 is made up of 13 amino acids. Per the germline V gene, CDR1 is MNHEY and CDR2 is SMNVEV (reference sequence). Deletions cut 2 bases from V and 3 bases from J, with 2 bases between. CDR3 sequence reads: CASSLRGANVLTF. The DNA of the CDR3 is TGTGCCAGCAGTTTACGTGGGGCCAACGTCCTGACTTTC.

The sample holds a few counts of this clone. The J gene is TRBJ2-6, the V gene TRBV27; possibly TRBD1 or TRBD2 for D (5 bases each). Germline V gene sequence: CDR1 MNHEY, CDR2 SMNVEV (reference sequence). This CDR3 has 17 amino acids. V was clipped by 7 bases and J by 3 bases, with 19 bases between them. CDR3: CASTPQRGAGGANVLTF. Here the CDR3 DNA reads TGTGCCAGCACCCCACAGCGAGGGGCAGGTGGGGCCAACGTCCTGACTTTC.

The V gene is TRBV29-1, the J gene TRBJ2-4, with 11 bases that match TRBD2. With 6 bases clipped from V and 5 bases from J, the junction kept 6 bases outside the gene matches. CDR3 length: 14 residues. Germline loops: CDR1 SQVTM, CDR2 ANQGSEA. This chain's CDR3 is CSVETSGVENIQYF. The CDR3 DNA reads as TGCAGCGTCGAGACTAGCGGGGTCGAAAACATTCAGTACTTC.

This clone occurred a few times. This chain connects TRBV30 to TRBJ1-5; D gene ambiguous. Per the germline V gene, CDR1 is GTSNPN and CDR2 is SVGIG (reference sequence). The CDR3 runs 13 residues. Trimming left V 1 base short and J 11 bases short, with 15 bases between. CDR3 sequence: CAWSAPSGWTQHF. As DNA, the CDR3 is TGTGCCTGGAGTGCGCCGTCCGGGTGGACCCAGCATTTT.

This chain links TRBV7-2 with TRBJ2-6; D is possibly TRBD2 (6 bases). The CDR3 length is 16 residues. The V and J ends lost 5 bases and 0 bases respectively, with 11 bases between them. The germline V gene encodes CDR1 SGHTA and CDR2 FQGNSA. The CDR3: CASSPGSRSGANVLTF. The CDR3 DNA reads as TGTGCCAGCAGCCCCGGGAGTCGCTCTGGGGCCAACGTCCTGACTTTC.

The CDR3 DNA reads as TGTGCCAGCAGCATTGATTCCGGGACAGGGATAGAGACCCAGTACTTC. Protein product: CASSIDSGTGIETQYF. The chain recombines TRBV7-8 with TRBJ2-5; the match to TRBD1 covers 9 bases. V gave up 5 bases and J gave up 4 bases; unmatched junction bases: 11. Germline V gene data show CDR1 as SGHVS and CDR2 as FQNEAQ. This CDR3 has 16 amino acids.

V and J are TRBV29-1 and TRBJ2-7; TRBD1 or TRBD2 may be the D gene (5 bases each). Germline-derived CDR1 and CDR2 are SQVTM and ANQGSEA. With 1 base removed from V and 5 bases from J, the gap between germline ends came to 15 bases. There are 14 residues in the CDR3. The CDR3 here is CSVEGRQGVNEQYF. CDR3 nucleotide sequence: TGCAGCGTTGAAGGGAGGCAGGGAGTGAACGAGCAGTACTTC.

This chain links TRBV6-5 with TRBJ1-1; 7 nucleotides match TRBD1. V lost 5 bases to trimming and J lost 11 bases; unmatched junction nucleotides: 11. Germline CDR1 reads MNHEY; CDR2 reads SVGAGI. The CDR3 runs to 13 residues. The CDR3 bases are TGTGCCAGCAGTCTCCAGACAGGGCAGGGCGCTTTCTTT. This sequence encodes CASSLQTGQGAFF.

This clone turned up a few times. The chain uses TRBV7-2 and TRBJ1-1, with D perhaps TRBD1 (5 bases). Germline V lookup: CDR1 SGHTA, CDR2 FQGNSA. The V and J ends lost 1 base and 11 bases respectively, with 14 bases between them. This CDR3 comprises 13 residues. CDR3 sequence (DNA): TGTGCCAGCAGCTTAGAGGGGAGTTCCTCGGCTTTCTTT. As protein: CASSLEGSSSAFF.

This clone was counted only a few times. This chain connects TRBV6-7 to TRBJ2-5; TRBD2 might be the D (6 bases). TRBV6-7 is identified as an open reading frame with a role that is uncertain. The CDR3 spans 15 residues. V was shortened by 5 bases and J by 4 bases, with 17 bases between the two germline ends. CDR3 in DNA: TGTGCCAGCAGTACGCGGGGACCCCTCGGAGAGACCCAGTACTTC. Encoded protein: CASSTRGPLGETQYF.